This T cell receptor (beta chain) was recorded in a study of cytomegalovirus exposure and HLA in healthy donors. The V end lost 3 bases, the J end lost 2 bases, and 10 bases lay between the germline ends. The CDR3 is 14 amino acids. The germline CDR1 and CDR2 sequences are MNHEY and SVGAGI. This clone has just one count. PCR amplification relied on 60 Vbeta primers (plus 13 Jbeta primers). Method: immunoSEQ multiplex PCR; TCRdb's copy keeps in-frame clones and lacks some. This table holds around 150,000 clones, around 86% found once. Sequenced sample: PBMCs. The chain uses TRBV6-5 and TRBJ1-2; D perhaps matches TRBD1 (5 bases). This TCR came from a woman aged 45-60 years in good health and CMV-seropositive. The CDR3 is CASSYRGLNYGYTF. The CDR3 coding sequence is TGTGCCAGCAGTTATAGGGGACTGAACTATGGCTACACCTTC.